This is a list of T cell receptor beta chains from one sample in a study of OX40 agonist ivuxolimab in advanced cancers. The table came from immunoSEQ multiplex PCR; TCRdb's copy has only in-frame clones and leaves some out. The table records about 48,000 clones, 81% of them present only once. The sample consisted of CD4+ or CD8+ T cells sorted from blood, taken in a trial of the OX40 agonist ivuxolimab. All receptors derive from an adult with an advanced solid tumor such as melanoma, head and neck, liver or kidney cancer. Both conserved end residues are part of each CDR3. The order of the fields is clone size, V gene, J gene, D gene, CDR3 protein, CDR3 DNA. D genes are given only for firm matches. Size is omitted from some rows. Given values are once, few, many or a class for expanded clones.

abundance: once
v_gene: TRBV7-9
j_gene: TRBJ1-1
d_gene: -
CDR3aa: CASSLDLSNTEAFF
CDR3nt: TGTGCCAGCAGCTTGGACCTCTCGAACACTGAAGCTTTCTTT

abundance: -
v_gene: TRBV11-2
j_gene: TRBJ1-4
d_gene: -
CDR3aa: CASSPPGGRANEKLFF
CDR3nt: TGTGCCAGCAGCCCGCCGGGGGGGCGAGCTAATGAAAAACTGTTTTTT

abundance: once
v_gene: TRBV29-1
j_gene: TRBJ2-3
d_gene: TRBD2
CDR3aa: CSGGLAGTDTQYF
CDR3nt: TGCAGCGGGGGACTAGCGGGAACAGATACGCAGTATTTT

abundance: -
v_gene: TRBV10-2
j_gene: TRBJ2-7
d_gene: TRBD2
CDR3aa: CASSRDYLYEQYF
CDR3nt: TGCGCCAGCTCCCGGGACTACCTCTACGAGCAGTACTTC

abundance: -
v_gene: TRBV18
j_gene: TRBJ2-6
d_gene: -
CDR3aa: CASSPAGSGANVLTF
CDR3nt: TGTGCCAGCTCACCTGCCGGCTCTGGGGCCAACGTCCTGACTTTC

abundance: -
v_gene: TRBV7-2
j_gene: TRBJ2-5
d_gene: -
CDR3aa: CASSLVSGIQETQYF
CDR3nt: TGTGCCAGCAGCTTAGTTTCAGGGATCCAAGAGACCCAGTACTTC

abundance: -
v_gene: TRBV2
j_gene: TRBJ2-6
d_gene: -
CDR3aa: CASSLSGANVLTF
CDR3nt: TGTGCCAGCAGCTTATCTGGGGCCAACGTCCTGACTTTC

abundance: -
v_gene: TRBV9
j_gene: TRBJ1-3
d_gene: -
CDR3aa: CASSELGYAGNTIYF
CDR3nt: TGTGCCAGCAGCGAGCTCGGATATGCTGGAAACACCATATATTTT

abundance: -
v_gene: TRBV7-2
j_gene: TRBJ2-1
d_gene: -
CDR3aa: CASSLAGVYNEQFF
CDR3nt: TGTGCCAGCAGCTTAGCGGGAGTTTACAATGAGCAGTTCTTC

abundance: -
v_gene: TRBV4-1
j_gene: TRBJ2-1
d_gene: TRBD1
CDR3aa: CASSQADRDVGEQFF
CDR3nt: TGCGCCAGCAGCCAAGCGGACAGGGATGTGGGTGAGCAGTTCTTC

abundance: -
v_gene: TRBV6-1
j_gene: TRBJ2-3
d_gene: TRBD2
CDR3aa: CASITSGASTDTQYF
CDR3nt: TGTGCCAGCATCACTAGCGGTGCTAGCACAGATACGCAGTATTTT

abundance: few
v_gene: TRBV7-2
j_gene: TRBJ1-2
d_gene: -
CDR3aa: CASSLATESNYGYTF
CDR3nt: TGTGCCAGCAGCTTAGCAACAGAATCTAACTATGGCTACACCTTC

abundance: -
v_gene: TRBV5-1
j_gene: TRBJ2-5
d_gene: -
CDR3aa: CASSLEGPPQETQYF
CDR3nt: TGCGCCAGCAGCTTGGAAGGGCCGCCCCAAGAGACCCAGTACTTC

abundance: -
v_gene: TRBV9
j_gene: TRBJ2-7
d_gene: -
CDR3aa: CASSVVCPGRTTYEQYF
CDR3nt: TGTGCCAGCAGCGTAGTATGTCCGGGACGGACTACCTACGAGCAGTACTTC

abundance: -
v_gene: TRBV5-1
j_gene: TRBJ1-4
d_gene: TRBD1
CDR3aa: CASSLVLRQGGEKLFF
CDR3nt: TGCGCCAGCAGCTTGGTTCTTCGACAGGGAGGAGAAAAACTGTTTTTT

abundance: -
v_gene: TRBV7-8
j_gene: TRBJ1-1
d_gene: -
CDR3aa: CASSPGTSASAFF
CDR3nt: TGTGCCAGCAGCCCCGGGACCAGCGCGTCAGCTTTCTTT

abundance: once
v_gene: TRBV29-1
j_gene: TRBJ2-3
d_gene: TRBD2
CDR3aa: CSVGLAGWGDTQYF
CDR3nt: TGCAGCGTAGGGCTAGCGGGATGGGGGGATACGCAGTATTTT

abundance: once
v_gene: TRBV18
j_gene: TRBJ2-5
d_gene: TRBD2
CDR3aa: CASSPRPSAGVDETQYF
CDR3nt: TGTGCCAGCTCACCACGGCCTTCGGCGGGAGTAGATGAGACCCAGTACTTC

abundance: -
v_gene: TRBV25-1
j_gene: TRBJ2-3
d_gene: -
CDR3aa: CASSEPTGTQYF
CDR3nt: TGTGCCAGCAGTGAACCGACTGGTACGCAGTATTTT

abundance: -
v_gene: TRBV9
j_gene: TRBJ2-7
d_gene: -
CDR3aa: CASSVNEIPSYEQYF
CDR3nt: TGTGCCAGCAGCGTAAACGAGATTCCCTCCTACGAGCAGTACTTC

abundance: -
v_gene: TRBV7-9
j_gene: TRBJ2-3
d_gene: TRBD2
CDR3aa: CASSPSGNTDTQYF
CDR3nt: TGTGCCAGCAGCCCTAGCGGGAACACAGATACGCAGTATTTT

abundance: once
v_gene: TRBV6-1
j_gene: TRBJ2-7
d_gene: TRBD1
CDR3aa: CASLTPGQSYEQYF
CDR3nt: TGTGCCAGCCTGACACCGGGACAGTCCTACGAGCAGTACTTC

abundance: -
v_gene: TRBV5-1
j_gene: TRBJ1-2
d_gene: TRBD1
CDR3aa: CASSLAGQGYDYGYTF
CDR3nt: TGCGCCAGCAGCTTGGCAGGACAGGGGTATGACTATGGCTACACCTTC

abundance: -
v_gene: TRBV4-3
j_gene: TRBJ2-7
d_gene: -
CDR3aa: CASSRQASALNYEQYF
CDR3nt: TGCGCCAGCAGCAGGCAAGCTAGCGCTCTTAACTACGAGCAGTACTTC

abundance: -
v_gene: TRBV2
j_gene: TRBJ1-6
d_gene: TRBD1
CDR3aa: CASSGTGGAGSPLHF
CDR3nt: TGTGCCAGCAGTGGGACAGGGGGCGCAGGATCACCCCTCCACTTT